This T cell receptor (beta chain) is from a study of blood T cell repertoires in COVID-19. V dropped 5 bases and J dropped 3 bases, with 11 bases sitting between them. The CDR3 consists of 13 residues. The V gene's germline CDR1 is LNHDA and CDR2 SQIVND (reference sequence). The assay was immunoSEQ multiplex PCR, and TCRdb's table has in-frame clones only and misses some. The sample consists of around 330,000 clones, more than 75% of them appearing once. The specimen was peripheral blood. The V and J genes are TRBV19 and TRBJ2-7, with D maybe TRBD1 (6 bases). The receptor was isolated from a woman aged 50 to 60 with active or convalescent COVID-19. DNA for the CDR3: TGTGCCAGTAGTGTAGGGGACAACTACGAGCAGTACTTC. This translates into CASSVGDNYEQYF.